The rows below give T cell receptor beta chains drawn from one sample of a study of T cells in Graves' hyperthyroidism and ophthalmopathy. TCRdb reprocessed the multiplex PCR reads with MiXCR, giving one entry per CDR3 protein. The sample carries 390,000 or so distinct CDR3 sequences, 14% to 15% recorded once. Sequencing input: blood. The source is a man aged 18 to 35 with Graves' ophthalmopathy. Each CDR3 is given with its conserved first and last residue. A D gene is named only where the DNA matches it firmly. The size of a clone is reported for some rows only, either as once, few or many, or as a class for expanded clones.

>TRBJ2-3|-|TRBV3-1|TRBD2
TGTGCCAGCAGCCAAGAGTTTGCGAGCGGGGTGTTCACAGATACGCAGTATTTT
CASSQEFASGVFTDTQYF
>TRBJ1-2|many|TRBV5-1|-
TGCGCCAGCAGCTTGGGGTACGGGGAGAACTATGGCTACACCTTC
CASSLGYGENYGYTF
>TRBJ1-2|many|TRBV7-8|-
TGTGCCAGCAGCTTAAAAAGCCGAGTGTTGAGCTATGGCTACACCTTC
CASSLKSRVLSYGYTF
>TRBJ2-3|few|TRBV6-2/TRBV6-3|-
TGTGCCAGCAGTTATGGCAGGATCACAGATACGCAGTATTTT
CASSYGRITDTQYF
>TRBJ2-2|-|TRBV4-2|TRBD2
TGTGCCAGCAGCCAATTCCACGCTAGCGGGAGTACCGGGGAGCTGTTTTTT
CASSQFHASGSTGELFF
>TRBJ2-3|many|TRBV18|-
TGTGCCAGCTCCAGGGTTGTCGGACTCCCTAGCACAGATACGCAGTATTTT
CASSRVVGLPSTDTQYF
>TRBJ2-3|many|TRBV18|-
TGTGCCAGCTCAGCACAGGACACAGATACGCAGTATTTT
CASSAQDTDTQYF
>TRBJ2-3|many|TRBV6-1|TRBD2
TGTGCCAGCAGTCCACGGAGACTAGCCGTTACAGATACGCAGTATTTT
CASSPRRLAVTDTQYF
>TRBJ2-7|many|TRBV5-6|-
TGTGCCAGCAGCTCCCTAAGGGACGGACGCTCCTACGAGCAGTACTTC
CASSSLRDGRSYEQYF
>TRBJ2-1|-|TRBV20-1|TRBD2
TGCAGTGCTAGGCCTCGGGCGGGAGGGCCGGGGTCCTACAATGAGCAGTTCTTC
CSARPRAGGPGSYNEQFF
>TRBJ1-2|few|TRBV25-1|-
TGTGCCAGCAGTGAAATGGATCTGGGGGGCATTGGCTACACCTTC
CASSEMDLGGIGYTF
>TRBJ2-5|-|TRBV4-1|-
TGCGCCAGCAGCCCTCCCGGCGGGGACGAGACCCAGTACTTC
CASSPPGGDETQYF
>TRBJ2-7|-|TRBV4-1|TRBD1
TGCGCCAGCAGCGAGGGACAGTCCTACGAGCAGTACTTC
CASSEGQSYEQYF
>TRBJ1-5|many|TRBV27|TRBD1
TGTGCCAGCAGTACAGGGGTTCCGAATCAGCCCCAGCATTTT
CASSTGVPNQPQHF
>TRBJ2-1|once|TRBV27|-
TGTGCCAGCAGACGCGCCCATGGTGAGCAGTTCTTC
CASRRAHGEQFF
>TRBJ2-7|-|TRBV27|TRBD1
TGTGCCAGCAGTTCTATCGGGACAGCCTACGAGCAGTACTTC
CASSSIGTAYEQYF
>TRBJ1-1|-|TRBV20-1|TRBD1
TGCAGTGCCCTAGAACTCGGGACAGGGAACACTGAAGCTTTCTTT
CSALELGTGNTEAFF
>TRBJ2-1|many|TRBV27|-
TGTGCCAGCAGATCCGGGGGTAGCTCCTACAATGAGCAGTTCTTC
CASRSGGSSYNEQFF
>TRBJ2-1|many|TRBV5-1|TRBD1
TGCGCCAGCAGTTGGGACAGGGAGGGCAATGAGCAGTTCTTC
CASSWDREGNEQFF